Below are 23 T cell receptor beta chains sequenced from a single sample in a study of early T cells in non-severe SARS-CoV-2 infection. TCRdb re-derived calls from the 5' RACE reads in MiXCR, one entry per CDR3 protein. In the table there are 35,000 to 45,000 distinct CDR3 sequences, 7.9% of which are singletons. Here the sequenced sample was whole blood, taken at baseline. The receptors shown here come from an adult who was a healthcare worker with PCR-confirmed SARS-CoV-2 infection or an uninfected control (not recorded which).

This clonotype was seen repeatedly, ten times or more. This chain uses TRBV5-1 with TRBJ2-7; 9 bases fit TRBD1. The V gene end was trimmed by 4 bases and the J gene end by 6 bases; junction bases not matched to a gene: 8. This CDR3 contains 14 residues. Germline V CDR1 and CDR2: SGHRS, YFSETQ. The CDR3 DNA sequence: TGCGCCAGCAGCCCGGGACAGGGCCCAACCGAGCAGTACTTC. Protein: CASSPGQGPTEQYF.

This clonotype was recorded a few times. The CDR3 loop is CASRSSGDTYEQYF. CDR3 sequence (DNA): TGCGCCAGCAGGAGTAGCGGGGATACCTACGAGCAGTACTTC. The chain recombines TRBV4-1 with TRBJ2-7, with 8 bases lining up with TRBD2. Germline CDR1 is MGHRA and CDR2 is YSYEKL. The length of the CDR3 is 14 residues. V gave up 6 bases and J gave up 2 bases; unmatched junction bases: 6.

The V gene is TRBV5-1, the J gene TRBJ1-4, with a tentative D call TRBD1 (6 bases). V lost 0 bases and J lost 2, with 11 bases in between. CDR3 length: 16 residues. Germline assignment: CDR1 SGHRS and CDR2 YFSETQ. CDR3 in amino acids: CASSLGPGQTNEKLFF. The CDR3, as DNA: TGCGCCAGCAGCTTGGGTCCCGGACAGACTAATGAAAAACTGTTTTTT.

The chain uses TRBV6-1 and TRBJ1-4, with a possible D match to TRBD1 (5 bases). V was cut by 5 bases and J by 5 bases, with 18 bases left in between. Germline loops: CDR1 MNHNS, CDR2 SASEGT. The CDR3 contains 16 residues. The DNA of the CDR3 is TGTGCCAGCAGTCCACGTCCGGGGACGGGGAATGAAAAACTGTTTTTT. Amino acids: CASSPRPGTGNEKLFF.

This clonotype was observed at least ten times. The chain links TRBV27 to TRBJ2-5; D is possibly TRBD2 (5 bases). This CDR3 is built from 15 residues. Per germline, CDR1 MNHEY and CDR2 SMNVEV (reference sequence). Trimming took 3 bases from V and 5 from J, leaving 16 bases between them. This CDR3 is CASSFGVGGVETQYF. CDR3 DNA sequence: TGTGCCAGCAGTTTTGGAGTAGGAGGCGTTGAGACCCAGTACTTC.

The sample holds a few counts of this clonotype. The gene calls are TRBV29-1 and TRBJ1-6; D ambiguous. CDR1 is SQVTM and CDR2 is ANQGSEA in the germline V gene. CDR3 length: 13 amino acids. V was clipped by 7 bases and J by 9 bases, with 16 bases between them. The chain's CDR3 is CSAQRGKGSPLHF. The CDR3 DNA reads TGCAGCGCCCAAAGAGGGAAGGGTTCACCCCTCCACTTT.

This clonotype was recorded at least ten times. The chain carries TRBV29-1 and TRBJ1-1, with D possibly TRBD1 on 6 matching bases. V was cut by 3 bases and J by 5 bases, with 10 bases left in between. In germline, CDR1 is SQVTM, CDR2 ANQGSEA. The CDR3 consists of 12 residues. CDR3 DNA sequence: TGCAGCGTTGAGAAGGGGGGGACTGAAGCTTTCTTT. This codes for CSVEKGGTEAFF.

This clonotype was seen at least ten times. The V gene is TRBV6-6, the J gene TRBJ2-7; D remains ambiguous. The V and J ends lost 0 bases and 6 bases respectively, with 15 bases between them. The CDR3 runs to 15 residues. Germline V gives CDR1 MNHNY, CDR2 SVGAGI (reference sequence). The CDR3 loop reads CASSYSQDTKSEQYF. DNA for the CDR3: TGTGCCAGCAGTTACTCGCAGGATACTAAAAGCGAGCAGTACTTC.

This clonotype is judged medium-sized. This chain links TRBV7-8 with TRBJ2-4; D may be TRBD1 (5 bases). Trimming took 2 bases from V and 9 from J, leaving 14 bases between them. Germline lookup yields CDR1 SGHVS and CDR2 FQNEAQ. There are 14 residues in the CDR3. CDR3 in DNA: TGTGCCAGCAGCTTAAGCCCAGGGCTGGGCATTCAGTACTTC. Protein sequence: CASSLSPGLGIQYF. Based on the CDR3 plus reference TRBV7-8 and TRBJ2-4, the full variable domain is GAGVSQSPRYKVAKRGQDVALRCDPISGHVSLFWYQQALGQGPEFLTYFQNEAQLDKSGLPSDRFFAERPEGSVSTLKIQRTQQEDSAVYLCASSLSPGLGIQYFGAGTRLSVL.

This clonotype was observed many times. The chain links TRBV11-2 to TRBJ2-7; the D is unclear. The germline V gene encodes CDR1 SGHAT and CDR2 FQNNGV. V was pared by 5 bases and J by 0 bases, with 2 bases between. The CDR3 is 11 amino acids. This chain's CDR3 is CASSVSYEQYF. DNA of the CDR3: TGTGCCAGCAGCGTCTCCTACGAGCAGTACTTC. Drawing the rest from reference TRBV11-2 and TRBJ2-7, the complete variable domain is EAGVAQSPRYKIIEKRQSVAFWCNPISGHATLYWYQQILGQGPKLLIQFQNNGVVDDSQLPKDRFSAERLKGVDSTLKIQPAKLEDSAVYLCASSVSYEQYFGPGTRLTVT.

The rearrangement joins TRBV20-1 to TRBJ2-4; D gene unclear. The CDR3 loop spans 14 amino acids. V was cut by 6 bases and J by 0 bases, with 12 bases left in between. Germline CDR1 reads DFQATT; CDR2 reads SNEGSKA (reference sequence). The CDR3 region is CSAYAYSAKNIQYF. DNA of the CDR3: TGCAGTGCCTATGCTTACTCAGCCAAAAACATTCAGTACTTC.

This clonotype was counted at least ten times. The chain links TRBV20-1 to TRBJ2-3, with TRBD1 matching over 7 bases. The CDR3 totals 16 residues. After removal of 6 bases from V and 2 bases from J, the junction contained 14 bases not matched to a gene. Germline V gene lookup returns CDR1 DFQATT and CDR2 SNEGSKA (reference sequence). In nucleotides, the CDR3 is TGCAGTGCCCATCGCCTCGGACAGGAGATCACAGATACGCAGTATTTT. Its translation is CSAHRLGQEITDTQYF.

The J gene is TRBJ1-6, the V gene TRBV7-3; D remains unclear. The V and J ends lost 3 bases and 7 bases respectively, with 10 bases between them. Germline V gives CDR1 SGHTA, CDR2 FQGTGA. This CDR3 has 14 residues. The DNA of the CDR3 is TGTGCCAGCAGCTTTCGGACGGAAAATTCACCCCTCCACTTT. This encodes CASSFRTENSPLHF.

The CDR3, as DNA: TGTGCCAGCAGTTCTCTAGCCCCCACAGATACGCAGTATTTT. This gives the protein CASSSLAPTDTQYF. The chain joins TRBV28 to TRBJ2-3, with D maybe TRBD2 (5 bases). The V and J ends lost 4 bases and 2 bases respectively, with 10 bases between them. In germline, CDR1 is MDHEN, CDR2 SYDVKM. The length of the CDR3 is 14 residues.

This clonotype was counted a few times. The rearrangement uses TRBV20-1 and TRBJ2-1; 13 bases map to TRBD2. The CDR3 totals 16 residues. Germline CDR1 DFQATT, CDR2 SNEGSKA (reference sequence). Trimming removed 0 bases from V and 8 bases from J; junction bases left unmatched: 7. The CDR3 spells CSARDWGLAGSDEQFF. The CDR3 DNA reads TGCAGTGCTAGAGATTGGGGACTAGCGGGGAGCGATGAGCAGTTCTTC.

This clonotype was observed a few times. The chain is built from TRBV5-1 and TRBJ2-1; D possibly corresponds to TRBD2 (5 bases). Trimming took 4 bases from V and 4 from J, leaving 6 bases between them. There are 12 residues in the CDR3. Germline V gene sequence: CDR1 SGHRS, CDR2 YFSETQ. DNA for the CDR3: TGCGCCAGCAGCGGGAGATACAATGAGCAGTTCTTC. Residues: CASSGRYNEQFF.

This rearrangement joins TRBV3-1 to TRBJ2-3, with 7 bases fitting TRBD2. V shed 1 base and J 5 bases; nucleotides not matched to a gene: 9. Germline CDR1 is LGHDT and CDR2 is YNNKEL (reference sequence). This CDR3 is built from 16 residues. The CDR3 loop reads CASSQASGKLQDTQYF. CDR3 coding DNA: TGTGCCAGCAGCCAAGCTAGCGGCAAACTTCAAGATACGCAGTATTTT.

The genes are TRBV7-9 and TRBJ2-7; 11 bases match TRBD1. Per the germline V gene, CDR1 is SEHNR and CDR2 is FQNEAQ (reference sequence). Losses at the gene ends were 4 bases for V and 5 bases for J; bases not matched to a gene: 10. The CDR3 contains 16 residues. The CDR3 spells CASSSPPGQGADEQYF. DNA of the CDR3: TGTGCCAGCAGCTCCCCGCCTGGACAGGGGGCAGACGAGCAGTACTTC.

There are many counts of this clonotype. The rearrangement links TRBV9 to TRBJ1-1; D is undetermined. The CDR3 is made up of 13 amino acids. With 0 bases removed from V and 4 bases from J, the gap between germline ends came to 7 bases. Per germline, CDR1 SGDLS and CDR2 YYNGEE. CDR3 nucleotides: TGTGCCAGCAGCGTAGATGGCCTCACTGAAGCTTTCTTT. It encodes CASSVDGLTEAFF.

This clonotype was detected ten times or more. The chain is built from TRBV2 and TRBJ2-3, with TRBD2 identical over 10 bases. Germline CDR1 SNHLY, CDR2 FYNNEI. CDR3 size: 18 residues. V lost 3 bases, J lost 5 bases, and 14 bases stayed unmatched. CDR3 in DNA: TGTGCCAGCAGTGACCCGACTTCCAGCGGGGGGGCCAGAGATACGCAGTATTTT. As protein: CASSDPTSSGGARDTQYF.

This clonotype has only a few counts. In DNA, the CDR3 is TGTGCCAGCAGTTATAGCAATCAGCCCCAGCATTTT. Protein product: CASSYSNQPQHF. The gene calls are TRBV12-3 or TRBV12-4 and TRBJ1-5; D call uncertain. CDR3 length equals 12 residues. The V end lost 4 bases, the J end lost 0 bases, and 1 base lay between the germline ends.

V and J are TRBV28 and TRBJ2-1; D is unresolved. Germline V lookup: CDR1 MDHEN, CDR2 SYDVKM. The CDR3 has 10 amino acids. The V end was cut by 11 bases, the J end by 1 base, with 3 bases between. The chain's CDR3 is CAVSYNEQFF. Here the CDR3 DNA reads TGTGCCGTGTCCTACAATGAGCAGTTCTTC.

The chain recombines TRBV5-1 with TRBJ2-5; 9 positions match TRBD1. V lost 3 bases, J lost 4 bases, and 7 bases stayed unmatched. The germline V gene has CDR1 SGHRS and CDR2 YFSETQ. The length of the CDR3 is 15 residues. This CDR3 is CASSSGQGDVETQYF. CDR3 bases: TGCGCCAGCAGCTCGGGACAGGGAGATGTAGAGACCCAGTACTTC.